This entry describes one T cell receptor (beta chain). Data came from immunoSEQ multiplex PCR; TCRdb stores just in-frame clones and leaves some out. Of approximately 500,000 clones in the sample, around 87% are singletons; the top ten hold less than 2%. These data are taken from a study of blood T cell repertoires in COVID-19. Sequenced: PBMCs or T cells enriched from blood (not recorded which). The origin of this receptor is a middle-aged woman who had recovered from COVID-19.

Written as DNA, the CDR3 is TGTGCCAGTAGTATGGACAGGGAGGGGAGGGAGACCCAGTACTTC. Translation: CASSMDREGRETQYF. This sequence joins TRBV19 and TRBJ2-5, with TRBD1 as a possible D gene (8 bases). CDR1 is LNHDA, CDR2 SQIVND, per germline (reference sequence). CDR3 size: 15 residues. V lost 3 bases, J lost 5 bases, and 16 bases lay in between.